This T cell receptor beta chain derives from a study of T cells after yellow fever vaccination. The study, taken as a whole, reports: In FACS-sorted repertoires, abundant clonotypes from the bulk population could appear as contaminants. Post-booster repertoires again held most primary-vaccination clones (roughly 95% CD4, roughly 88% CD8).

On this clonotype itself: Its cognate antigen is unknown.

The V gene lost 6 bases and the J gene lost 5 bases, with 14 bases spanning the gap. The CDR3 has 14 residues. Germline CDR1 MNHEY, CDR2 SMNVEV (reference sequence). The authors made TCR cDNA by 5'RACE template switching, adding a universal primer site and UMIs. TCRdb re-analysed the 5' RACE reads in MiXCR, keeping a single row per CDR3 protein. Among 500,000 to 650,000 distinct CDR3 sequences listed, roughly 17% were seen once. This rearrangement joins TRBV27 to TRBJ2-1; TRBD1 or TRBD2 may be the D gene (6 bases each). The sequencing here drew on PBMCs, taken about 5 days after the first yellow fever vaccination. The source is a man aged 18 to 30 who received the YFV17D yellow fever vaccine. Here the CDR3 reads CASSIIGGHNEQFF. The CDR3 DNA is TGTGCCAGCAGCATTATAGGGGGGCACAATGAGCAGTTCTTC.